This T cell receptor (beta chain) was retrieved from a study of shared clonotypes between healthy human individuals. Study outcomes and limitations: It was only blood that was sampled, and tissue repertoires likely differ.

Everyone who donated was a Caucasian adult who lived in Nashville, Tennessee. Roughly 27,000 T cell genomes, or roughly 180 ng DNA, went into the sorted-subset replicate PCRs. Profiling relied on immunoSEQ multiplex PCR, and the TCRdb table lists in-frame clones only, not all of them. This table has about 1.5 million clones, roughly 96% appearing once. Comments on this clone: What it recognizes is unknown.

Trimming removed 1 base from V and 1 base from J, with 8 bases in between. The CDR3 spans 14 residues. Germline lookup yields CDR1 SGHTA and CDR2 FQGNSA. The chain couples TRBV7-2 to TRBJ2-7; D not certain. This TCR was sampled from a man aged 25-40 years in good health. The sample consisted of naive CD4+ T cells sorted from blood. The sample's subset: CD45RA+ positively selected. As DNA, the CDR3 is TGTGCCAGCAGCTTAGTATCTATTTCCTACGAGCAGTACTTC. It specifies CASSLVSISYEQYF.